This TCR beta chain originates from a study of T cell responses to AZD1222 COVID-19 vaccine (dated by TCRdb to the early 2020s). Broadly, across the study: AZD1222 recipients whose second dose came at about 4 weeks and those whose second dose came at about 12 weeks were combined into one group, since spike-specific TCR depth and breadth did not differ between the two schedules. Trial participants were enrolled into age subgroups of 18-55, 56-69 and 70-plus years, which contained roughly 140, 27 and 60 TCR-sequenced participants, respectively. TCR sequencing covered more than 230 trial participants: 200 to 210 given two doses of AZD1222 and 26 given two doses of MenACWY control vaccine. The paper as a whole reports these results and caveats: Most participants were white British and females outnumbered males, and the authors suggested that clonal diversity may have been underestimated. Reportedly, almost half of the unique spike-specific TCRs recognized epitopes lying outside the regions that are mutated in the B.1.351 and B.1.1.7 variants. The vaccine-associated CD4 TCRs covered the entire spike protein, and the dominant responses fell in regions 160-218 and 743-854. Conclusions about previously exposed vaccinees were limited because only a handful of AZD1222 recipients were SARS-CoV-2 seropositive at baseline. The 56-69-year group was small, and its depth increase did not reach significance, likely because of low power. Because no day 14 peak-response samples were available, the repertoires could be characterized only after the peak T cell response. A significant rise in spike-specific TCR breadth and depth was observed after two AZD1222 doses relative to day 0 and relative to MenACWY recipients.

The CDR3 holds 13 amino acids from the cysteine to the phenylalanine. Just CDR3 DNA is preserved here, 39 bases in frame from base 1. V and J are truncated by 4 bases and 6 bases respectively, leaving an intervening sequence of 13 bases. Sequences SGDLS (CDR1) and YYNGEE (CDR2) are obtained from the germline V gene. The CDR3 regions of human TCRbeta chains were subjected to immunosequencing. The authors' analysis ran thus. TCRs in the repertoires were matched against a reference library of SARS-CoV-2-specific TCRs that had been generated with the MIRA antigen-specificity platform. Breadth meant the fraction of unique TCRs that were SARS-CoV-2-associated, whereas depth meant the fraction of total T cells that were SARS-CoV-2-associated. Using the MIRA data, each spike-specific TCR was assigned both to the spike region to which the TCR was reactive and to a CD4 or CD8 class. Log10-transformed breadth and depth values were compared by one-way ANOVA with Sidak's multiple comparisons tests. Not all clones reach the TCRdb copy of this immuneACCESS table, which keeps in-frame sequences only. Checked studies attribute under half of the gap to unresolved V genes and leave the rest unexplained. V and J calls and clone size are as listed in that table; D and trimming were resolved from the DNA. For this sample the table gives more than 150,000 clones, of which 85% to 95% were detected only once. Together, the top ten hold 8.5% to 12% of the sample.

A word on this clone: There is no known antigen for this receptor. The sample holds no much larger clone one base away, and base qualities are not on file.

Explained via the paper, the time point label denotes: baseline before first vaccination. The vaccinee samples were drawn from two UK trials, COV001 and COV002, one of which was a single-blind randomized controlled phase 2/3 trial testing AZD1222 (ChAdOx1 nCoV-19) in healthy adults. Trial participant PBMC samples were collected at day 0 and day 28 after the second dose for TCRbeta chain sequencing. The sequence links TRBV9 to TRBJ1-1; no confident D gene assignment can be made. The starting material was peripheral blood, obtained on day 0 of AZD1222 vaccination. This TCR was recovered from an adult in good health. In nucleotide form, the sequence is TGTGCCAGCAGCCCCAAGCCATCTGCTGAAGCTTTCTTT. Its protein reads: CASSPKPSAEAFF.